The 15 T cell receptor beta chains below all came from one sample that was sequenced in a study of Ad26.COV2.S vaccination and SARS-CoV-2 variants (dated by TCRdb to 2020 to 2023). Explained via the paper, the treatment or condition label denotes: roughly 18 received Ad26.COV2.S at low or high dose, single or two shots; about 5 received placebo; per-sample allocation not given. Repertoires of vaccine and placebo recipients were sequenced from samples taken on day 63 after the first injection. The method was the immunoSEQ multiplex PCR assay. What TCRdb holds here is the immuneACCESS table cut down to in-frame rearrangements. Part of the clones is not present; checked against another copy, under half of the missing clones reflect an unresolved V gene, and the others are unexplained. This sample comprises 300,000 to 350,000 clones, about 89% of them detected only once. The ten largest account for 5% of the sample.

The material was peripheral blood, obtained in a trial of Ad26.COV2.S vaccine versus placebo. The receptor source for this set is a person aged 18 to 65 who received the Ad26.COV2.S COVID-19 vaccine or a placebo.

In its sample, this clone was seen a few times. The V call is TRBV19, the J call TRBJ2-7, with TRBD1 matching over 8 bases. CDR1 and CDR2 from the germline V gene are LNHDA and SQIVND (reference sequence). Trimming cost V 6 bases and J 2 bases; bases outside gene matches: 3. CDR3 length equals 13 residues. The CDR3 is CASRRTGTYEQYF. Written as DNA, the CDR3 is TGTGCCAGTAGAAGGACAGGGACCTACGAGCAGTACTTC.

A word on this clone: Other DNA sequences of this sample code for an identical CDR3. V gene TRBV24-1 combines with J gene TRBJ2-3; D gene unclear. With 3 bases removed from V and 2 bases from J, the gap between germline ends came to 2 bases. Germline values: CDR1 KGHDR, CDR2 SFDVKD. The CDR3 length is 12 residues. As DNA, the CDR3 is TGTGCCACCAGTGATGCCACAGATACGCAGTATTTT. This sequence encodes CATSDATDTQYF.

The chain employs TRBV28 and TRBJ2-7; TRBD2 matches at 9 bases. Losses at the gene ends were 6 bases for V and 5 bases for J; bases not matched to a gene: 11. The CDR3 contains 15 residues. CDR1 MDHEN and CDR2 SYDVKM come from the germline V gene. The CDR3 here is CASSPPAGGEDEQYF. In DNA form, the CDR3 reads TGTGCCAGCAGCCCCCCAGCGGGAGGAGAGGACGAGCAGTACTTC. Drawing the rest from reference TRBV28 and TRBJ2-7, the complete variable domain is DVKVTQSSRYLVKRTGEKVFLECVQDMDHENMFWYRQDPGLGLRLIYFSYDVKMKEKGDIPEGYSVSREKKERFSLILESASTNQTSMYLCASSPPAGGEDEQYFGPGTRLTVT.

This clone appeared once. This chain links TRBV7-8 with TRBJ2-5; D ambiguous. V lost 5 bases and J 4 bases, leaving 8 bases between the germline ends. Per germline, CDR1 SGHVS and CDR2 FQNEAQ. The CDR3 is made up of 12 amino acids. This CDR3 reads CASSVKRETQYF. DNA of the CDR3: TGTGCCAGCAGCGTAAAAAGAGAGACCCAGTACTTC.

This sequence joins TRBV28 and TRBJ1-4; the D is unclear. Trimming stripped 1 base from V and 0 bases from J, with 9 bases between. Looked up from germline, CDR1 is MDHEN and CDR2 is SYDVKM. CDR3 length: 16 amino acids. DNA for the CDR3: TGTGCCAGCAGTTTATTCGGCCTTACAACTAATGAAAAACTGTTTTTT. The encoded protein is CASSLFGLTTNEKLFF.

V gene TRBV6-1 combines with J gene TRBJ2-3; no clear D gene. Germline V gene lookup returns CDR1 MNHNS and CDR2 SASEGT. The CDR3 totals 15 residues. V lost 2 bases and J 1 base, leaving 10 bases between the germline ends. CDR3 sequence (DNA): TGTGCCAGCAGTGAAAATGGAAGGGGCACAGATACGCAGTATTTT. It encodes CASSENGRGTDTQYF.

This rearrangement joins TRBV7-2 to TRBJ2-2, with 10 bases matching TRBD2. CDR1 is SGHTA and CDR2 is FQGNSA in the germline V gene. Trimming at V came to 2 bases and at J to 6 bases, leaving 3 bases not matched to a gene. This CDR3 comprises 15 residues. Here the CDR3 DNA reads TGTGCCAGCAGCTTATCTAGCGGGGGATCCGGGGAGCTGTTTTTT. Protein sequence: CASSLSSGGSGELFF.

This chain uses TRBV5-1 with TRBJ2-5; D might be TRBD2 (5 bases). The germline gives CDR1 SGHRS, CDR2 YFSETQ. V gave up 0 bases and J gave up 5 bases, with 17 bases separating them. This CDR3 contains 16 residues. CDR3 amino acids: CASSLAQDGRGETQYF. The CDR3 DNA reads as TGCGCCAGCAGCTTGGCTCAGGACGGCAGAGGGGAGACCCAGTACTTC.

This sequence joins TRBV10-3 and TRBJ2-3, with 8 bases fitting TRBD1. The CDR3 runs 17 residues. J lost 1 base, V lost 0 bases, and 6 bases had no gene match. Germline lookup yields CDR1 ENHRY and CDR2 SYGVKD. In DNA, the CDR3 is TGTGCCATCAGTGAGTCCGGCGGGACAGGCCGCACAGATACGCAGTATTTT. Protein sequence: CAISESGGTGRTDTQYF.

The chain links TRBV28 to TRBJ2-5; 9 bases are a match to TRBD2. The CDR3 covers 17 residues. Per the germline V gene, CDR1 is MDHEN and CDR2 is SYDVKM. The V and J ends lost 5 bases and 5 bases, in that order; junction bases with no gene match: 15. Here the CDR3 reads CASSPTTIAGVRETQYF. The DNA for the CDR3 is TGTGCCAGCAGTCCAACGACTATAGCGGGAGTGCGGGAGACCCAGTACTTC.

This clone appeared a single time. The chain is built from TRBV6-2 or TRBV6-3 and TRBJ1-6; D is ambiguous. Germline assignment: CDR1 MNHEY and CDR2 SVGEGT. Trimming removed 4 bases from V and 6 bases from J, with 7 bases in between. CDR3 length equals 13 residues. CDR3: CASSSGTNSPLHF. CDR3 DNA: TGTGCCAGCAGTTCCGGTACTAATTCACCCCTCCACTTT.

The chain carries TRBV19 and TRBJ2-7; D is perhaps TRBD1 (5 bases). The CDR3 consists of 14 residues. Per germline, CDR1 LNHDA and CDR2 SQIVND (reference sequence). Trimming removed 2 bases at V and 6 bases at J, with 14 bases between. CDR3 coding DNA: TGTGCCAGTAGTATATTGCCAGGGAAGGGCGAGCAGTACTTC. Protein: CASSILPGKGEQYF.

V is TRBV18 and J is TRBJ2-5, with D unresolved. The CDR3 runs 15 residues. V lost 3 bases, J lost 2 bases, and 13 bases lay in between. Per germline, CDR1 KGHSH and CDR2 LQKENI. This chain's CDR3 is CASSPARSTQETQYF. The DNA for the CDR3 is TGTGCCAGCTCACCGGCCAGGAGCACGCAAGAGACCCAGTACTTC.

The V call is TRBV19, the J call TRBJ1-6; 10 nucleotides line up with TRBD1. The CDR3 consists of 17 residues. Germline V CDR1 and CDR2: LNHDA, SQIVND (reference sequence). The V and J ends lost 6 bases and 3 bases, in that order; junction bases with no gene match: 8. CDR3 in DNA: TGTGCCAGTAGGATTTCGGGACAGGGGAACTATAATTCACCCCTCCACTTT. Amino acid sequence: CASRISGQGNYNSPLHF.

The chain couples TRBV15 to TRBJ2-5; D call uncertain. V was shortened by 0 bases and J by 5 bases, with 4 bases between the two germline ends. Germline V gene lookup returns CDR1 LNHNV and CDR2 YYDKDF (reference sequence). CDR3 length equals 12 residues. The CDR3 region is CATSRDQETQYF. CDR3 nucleotides: TGTGCCACCAGCAGAGATCAGGAGACCCAGTACTTC.